A selection of T cell receptor beta chains follows, all from one sample in a study of control samples from healthy donors and cancer patients. Clones were read by immunoSEQ multiplex PCR, and TCRdb kept only the in-frame ones, dropping some. The sample consists of about 140,000 clones, around 90% of them appearing once. The sequencing sample was made of blood. The receptors derive from a man between 18 and 35 years old in good health. Both conserved end residues are part of each CDR3. Where a row states a size, it is once, few, many or the class of an expanded clone; other rows omit it.

TRBV7-3	TRBJ2-2	.	CASSPWGQGESAGELFF
TRBV28	TRBJ1-6	.	CASSPSHLSYNSPLHF
TRBV4-2	TRBJ2-7	.	CASSPAYRGGNEQYF
TRBV9	TRBJ2-2	.	CATSHGTENTGELFF
TRBV27	TRBJ2-5	.	CASPTNRELWETQYF
TRBV9	TRBJ2-1	once	CASSVGTGYNEQFF
TRBV12-3/TRBV12-4	TRBJ1-1	.	CASGQGPAEAFF
TRBV2	TRBJ1-1	few	CASTQQGGLTEAFF
TRBV11-2	TRBJ2-6	.	CASSLWTGAGANVLTF
TRBV3-1/TRBV3-2	TRBJ1-6	few	CASSQARGSNSPLHF
TRBV18	TRBJ2-2	.	CASSPRDENTGELFF
TRBV14	TRBJ2-2	.	CASSQVSTGPGELFF
TRBV10-3	TRBJ2-3	.	CAISPKEGSGSTDTQYF
TRBV11-2	TRBJ2-2	.	CASSLHGVTGELFF
TRBV5-1	TRBJ2-1	.	CASSLKGWVENEQFF
TRBV6-2/TRBV6-3	TRBJ2-7	.	CASSYGPGAYEQYF
TRBV28	TRBJ1-5	.	CASSPMLTRTDQPQHF
TRBV27	TRBJ1-6	.	CASSDPGQGSYNSPLHF
TRBV7-2	TRBJ1-2	.	CASSLVGYGYTF
TRBV29-1	TRBJ2-3	.	CSVLAGGPSTDTQYF
TRBV3-1/TRBV3-2	TRBJ2-3	.	CASSLRTSGGDTQYF
TRBV9	TRBJ1-6	.	CASSVDPGDRGSNSPLHF
TRBV6-5	TRBJ2-1	.	CASSYPGVGNYNEQFF
TRBV6-4	TRBJ2-3	once	CASSERAFTDTQYF
TRBV2	TRBJ1-2	.	CASSSTAAHGYTF
TRBV2	TRBJ2-7	.	CASTRQGPYEQYF
TRBV5-1	TRBJ2-2	once	CASSAGLITGELFF
TRBV7-2	TRBJ1-6	.	CASSLGGTGYISLHF
TRBV10-3	TRBJ2-5	.	CAISEGLAGNNQETQYF
TRBV4-3	TRBJ2-1	.	CASSLRGGGPWNEQFF
TRBV18	TRBJ2-1	.	CASSPLSSGDNEQFF
TRBV6-5	TRBJ2-2	.	CASSFLNTGELFF
TRBV18	TRBJ2-3	.	CASHARRGLADTQYF
TRBV4-1	TRBJ2-7	.	CASSQVARIYEQYF
TRBV10-3	TRBJ2-7	.	CAASQDRAEEQYF
TRBV7-2	TRBJ2-1	.	CASSLVGGYDEQFF
TRBV29-1	TRBJ2-1	once	CSVDGQHNEQFF
TRBV5-1	TRBJ2-5	.	CASSSSGGAVETQYF